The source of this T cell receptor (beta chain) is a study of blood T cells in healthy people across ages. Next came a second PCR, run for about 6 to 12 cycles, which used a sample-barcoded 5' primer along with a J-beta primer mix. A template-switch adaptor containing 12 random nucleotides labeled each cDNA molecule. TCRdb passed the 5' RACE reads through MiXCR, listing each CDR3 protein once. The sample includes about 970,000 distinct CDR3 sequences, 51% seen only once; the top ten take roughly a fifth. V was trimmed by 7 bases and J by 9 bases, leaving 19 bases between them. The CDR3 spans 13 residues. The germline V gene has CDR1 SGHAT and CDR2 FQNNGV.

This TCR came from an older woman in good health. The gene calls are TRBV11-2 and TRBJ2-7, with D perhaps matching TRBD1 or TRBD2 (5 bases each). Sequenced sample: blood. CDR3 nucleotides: TGTGCCAGCACCCTAGGGCAGGGCCGGGGGCAGTACTTC. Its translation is CASTLGQGRGQYF. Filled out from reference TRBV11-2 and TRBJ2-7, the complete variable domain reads EAGVAQSPRYKIIEKRQSVAFWCNPISGHATLYWYQQILGQGPKLLIQFQNNGVVDDSQLPKDRFSAERLKGVDSTLKIQPAKLEDSAVYLCASTLGQGRGQYFGPGTRLTVT.